The clone carrying this T cell receptor (beta chain) has just a few counts. The data were obtained in a study of cytomegalovirus exposure and HLA in healthy donors. The CDR3 runs 16 residues. Per germline, CDR1 SGHRS and CDR2 YFSETQ. Trimming removed 4 bases from V and 0 bases from J, with 17 bases in between. Use of 60 Vbeta and 13 Jbeta primers characterized the PCR. Only in-frame clones appear in the TCRdb table, and some are missing; sequencing was by immunoSEQ multiplex PCR. The repertoire consists of approximately 170,000 clones, with approximately 84% occurring once and the leading ten covering roughly 4.5%. There were likely unrecorded immune exposures, though donors were nominally healthy when sampled.

This TCR derives from a woman aged 45-65 years in good health and CMV-seropositive. Material for sequencing was PBMCs. V is TRBV5-1 and J is TRBJ2-7; maybe TRBD2 (6 bases). The CDR3 DNA reads as TGCGCCAGCAGCCCCGGAGGGGCAGCTACCTCCTACGAGCAGTACTTC. Translating it yields CASSPGGAATSYEQYF.